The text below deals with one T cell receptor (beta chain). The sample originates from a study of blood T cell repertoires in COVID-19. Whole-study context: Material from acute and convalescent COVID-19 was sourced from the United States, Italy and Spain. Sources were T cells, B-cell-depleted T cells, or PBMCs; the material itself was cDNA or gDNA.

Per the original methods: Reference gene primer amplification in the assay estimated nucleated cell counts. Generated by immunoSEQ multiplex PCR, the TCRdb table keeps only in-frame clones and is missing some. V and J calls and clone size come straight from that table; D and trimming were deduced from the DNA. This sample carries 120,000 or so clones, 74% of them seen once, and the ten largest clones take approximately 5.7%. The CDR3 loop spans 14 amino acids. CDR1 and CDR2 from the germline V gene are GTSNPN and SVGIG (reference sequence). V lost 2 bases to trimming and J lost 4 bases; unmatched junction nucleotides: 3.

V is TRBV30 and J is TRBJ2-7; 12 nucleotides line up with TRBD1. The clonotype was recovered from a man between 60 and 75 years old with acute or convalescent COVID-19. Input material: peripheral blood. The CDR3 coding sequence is TGTGCCTGGAGTTTGGGACAGGGGGCGTACGAGCAGTACTTC. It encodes CAWSLGQGAYEQYF.